This entry features one TCR beta chain sequence. Its target is not known. Germline V CDR1 and CDR2: MGHRA, YSYEKL. The ends were cut back, 4 bases at V and 0 bases at J, with 13 bases in the middle. The CDR3 is 16 residues long. Isolated RNA was reverse transcribed into cDNA used as the sequencing template. Generated by immunoSEQ multiplex PCR, the TCRdb table keeps only in-frame clones and is missing some. The table has about 200,000 clones, around three fifths seen once. The sample comes from a study of CD8+ T cells in alopecia areata. About the study: Oral tofacitinib (5 to 10 mg twice daily) was administered to treated patients. Regarding the study as a whole: An increase in clonality over normal scalp was evident in lesional scalp, especially alopecia totalis/universalis. In scalp samples, resident alphabeta T cells of normal skin are also sequenced.

The chain combines TRBV4-1 with TRBJ2-1; D is perhaps TRBD1 or TRBD2 (5 bases each). Sample: CD4+ T cells sorted from blood, taken at week 0. This receptor was identified in a human donor with alopecia areata. The CDR3 sequence is CASSLGTTDSYNEQFF. In DNA, the CDR3 is TGCGCCAGCAGCCTGGGGACGACCGACTCCTACAATGAGCAGTTCTTC.